The next 31 T cell receptor beta chains were all read from a single sample in a study of regulatory T cells in long-lasting Graves disease. According to the study, TCR beta libraries were built with iRepertoire HTBI primers and CDR3-region Arm-PCR. TCRdb reanalysed the multiplex PCR reads using MiXCR and keeps one entry per CDR3 protein. The sample lists roughly 410,000 distinct CDR3 sequences; approximately 15% were seen once. This sample's time point: newly diagnosed GD, antithyroid drugs for less than 3 months. RNA from PBMCs was the source of the TCR library. These records were also assigned to another study, of T cells in Graves' hyperthyroidism and ophthalmopathy.

Sequencing used peripheral blood mononuclear cells (PBMCs), obtained at new diagnosis, from a patient treated with antithyroid drugs. The receptors were sampled from a woman aged 40 to 50 with Graves disease.

Many counts were recorded for this clonotype. The J gene is TRBJ2-1, the V gene TRBV6-2 or TRBV6-3; possibly TRBD1 or TRBD2 for D (5 bases each). The CDR3 runs 14 residues. Germline CDR1 MNHEY, CDR2 SVGEGT. V lost 7 bases and J 7 bases, leaving 17 bases between the germline ends. The CDR3 region is CASIPGPVRNEQFF. CDR3 coding DNA: TGTGCCAGCATTCCGGGACCAGTTAGAAATGAGCAGTTCTTC.

This clonotype was observed many times. In nucleotides, the CDR3 is TGTGCCAGCAGAACGACAGGGAACTATGGCTACACCTTC. Its translation is CASRTTGNYGYTF. This rearrangement joins TRBV12-3 or TRBV12-4 to TRBJ1-2, with 7 bases lining up with TRBD1. V lost 6 bases, J lost 2 bases, and 3 bases stayed unmatched. The CDR3 has 13 residues.

This clonotype was recorded at least ten times. The rearrangement links TRBV19 to TRBJ1-1; the match to TRBD1 covers 7 bases. Per germline, CDR1 LNHDA and CDR2 SQIVND (reference sequence). The length of the CDR3 is 18 residues. The junction had 20 bases not matched to a gene; V was cut back by 10 bases and J by 0 bases. DNA of the CDR3: TGTGCCACCTCAGGTCGGAAGGGGGCGAATAAAGTGAACACTGAAGCTTTCTTT. As protein: CATSGRKGANKVNTEAFF.

This clonotype has a count of ten or more. The genes are TRBV28 and TRBJ2-7, with 11 positions matching TRBD2. Looked up from germline, CDR1 is MDHEN and CDR2 is SYDVKM. V was clipped by 8 bases and J by 4 bases; unmatched bases: 4. This CDR3 is 13 amino acids long. The DNA of the CDR3 is TGTGCCAGCCTCGGGACTAGCGGTTACGAGCAGTACTTC. Protein sequence: CASLGTSGYEQYF.

This clonotype was detected a few times. This chain joins TRBV29-1 and TRBJ2-7, with 8 nucleotides matching TRBD1. The CDR3 length is 12 residues. In germline, CDR1 is SQVTM, CDR2 ANQGSEA. With 6 bases clipped from V and 5 bases from J, the junction kept 6 bases outside the gene matches. The CDR3 here is CSVGTGPHEQYF. The CDR3 DNA reads TGCAGCGTCGGGACAGGACCCCACGAGCAGTACTTC.

This clonotype was found many times. The rearrangement joins TRBV12-3 or TRBV12-4 to TRBJ2-7; 13 bases match TRBD2. This CDR3 is 16 amino acids long. V shed 4 bases, J shed 7 bases, and the junction held 10 bases outside the gene matches. In DNA form, the CDR3 reads TGTGCCAGCAGTTCCTCCGGGACTAGCGGGAATCGGGAGCAGTACTTC. The encoded protein is CASSSSGTSGNREQYF.

The chain is built from TRBV28 and TRBJ1-5, with TRBD1 as a possible D gene (5 bases). Germline V gene sequence: CDR1 MDHEN, CDR2 SYDVKM. V was trimmed by 2 bases and J by 0 bases, leaving 17 bases between them. This CDR3 is built from 18 residues. The CDR3 spells CASSLGGGGGYSNQPQHF. The DNA of the CDR3 is TGTGCCAGCAGTTTAGGGGGGGGGGGGGGATATAGCAATCAGCCCCAGCATTTT. Filled out from reference TRBV28 and TRBJ1-5, the complete variable domain reads DVKVTQSSRYLVKRTGEKVFLECVQDMDHENMFWYRQDPGLGLRLIYFSYDVKMKEKGDIPEGYSVSREKKERFSLILESASTNQTSMYLCASSLGGGGGYSNQPQHFGDGTRLSIL.

This clonotype was seen at least ten times. The V and J genes are TRBV7-3 and TRBJ1-3; D not certain. Germline V gene sequence: CDR1 SGHTA, CDR2 FQGTGA. With 5 bases removed from V and 0 bases from J, the gap between germline ends came to 14 bases. The CDR3 covers 16 residues. CDR3 amino acids: CASSPEAGSSGNTIYF. Written as DNA, the CDR3 is TGTGCCAGCAGCCCGGAGGCTGGGAGCTCTGGAAACACCATATATTTT.

This clonotype has ten or more counts. The V gene is TRBV6-1, the J gene TRBJ1-2, with 9 bases that match TRBD1. This CDR3 contains 15 residues. Looked up from germline, CDR1 is MNHNS and CDR2 is SASEGT. Losses at the gene ends were 6 bases for V and 6 bases for J; bases not matched to a gene: 11. The CDR3 bases are TGTGCCAGCAGACCGATTGCCGGGACAGGGCATGGCTACACCTTC. It codes for CASRPIAGTGHGYTF.

This clonotype came up a few times. The rearrangement joins TRBV24-1 to TRBJ2-7; 8 bases match TRBD1. The CDR3 sequence is 14 residues long. The V gene's germline CDR1 is KGHDR and CDR2 SFDVKD. Unmatched junction bases numbered 6, after V lost 7 bases and J lost 2 bases. In DNA, the CDR3 is TGTGCCACCAGGTACGGGACAGGCACCTACGAGCAGTACTTC. The encoded protein is CATRYGTGTYEQYF.

Of note for this clonotype: One end of the junction fails to match germline, which may point to a read error. The V gene is TRBV11-2, the J gene TRBJ2-7; D may be TRBD1 (5 bases). CDR3 length: 14 amino acids. Per the germline V gene, CDR1 is SGHAT and CDR2 is FQNNGV. The CDR3 sequence is CASSQELWGSEQYF. The CDR3 nucleotides read TGCGCCAGCAGCCAAGAATTATGGGGCTCCGAGCAGTACTTC.

This clonotype has more than one count but fewer than ten. The V call is TRBV18, the J call TRBJ2-7; TRBD1 or TRBD2 may be the D gene (6 bases each). The V gene lost 0 bases and the J gene lost 0 bases, with 18 bases spanning the gap. Germline loops: CDR1 KGHSH, CDR2 LQKENI. CDR3 length: 18 residues. The CDR3 nucleotides are TGTGCCAGCTCACCACCAGGGACGGGGGCGCCGAGCTCCTACGAGCAGTACTTC. It codes for CASSPPGTGAPSSYEQYF.

Many counts were recorded for this clonotype. The rearrangement uses TRBV11-3 and TRBJ2-1; 9 bases fit TRBD2. Germline V CDR1 and CDR2: SGHNT, YENEEA. CDR3 size: 15 residues. Germline trimming cut 4 bases from V and 8 bases from J; bases unmatched to any gene: 9. The CDR3, as DNA: TGTGCCAGCAGCTCATCCCGGGCGGGAGGGGATGAGCAGTTCTTC. This sequence encodes CASSSSRAGGDEQFF.

This clonotype has ten or more counts. This chain joins TRBV28 and TRBJ1-1, with TRBD1 matching 7 bases. Germline loops: CDR1 MDHEN, CDR2 SYDVKM. V trimming: 6 bases; J trimming: 6 bases; junction bases outside the gene matches: 7. The length of the CDR3 is 13 residues. The CDR3 bases are TGTGCCAGCAGCCGACCCGACAGGGCTGAAGCTTTCTTT. It specifies CASSRPDRAEAFF.

This clonotype was seen repeatedly, ten times or more. This sequence joins TRBV28 and TRBJ2-1; D not resolved. The CDR3 is 13 amino acids. Trimming shortened V by 3 bases and J by 4 bases, and 7 bases separated the two germline ends. Germline-derived CDR1 and CDR2 are MDHEN and SYDVKM. CDR3 nucleotide sequence: TGTGCCAGCAGTTTGGTAACTTACAATGAGCAGTTCTTC. The encoded protein is CASSLVTYNEQFF.

Many counts were recorded for this clonotype. The CDR3 sequence is CASSQDWSSYNEQFF. For the CDR3, the DNA is TGTGCCAGCAGCCAGGACTGGAGCTCCTACAATGAGCAGTTCTTC. The chain combines TRBV7-9 with TRBJ2-1; D might be TRBD2 (5 bases). With 5 bases removed from V and 0 bases from J, the gap between germline ends came to 11 bases. There are 15 residues in the CDR3. Germline CDR1 and CDR2: SEHNR and FQNEAQ (reference sequence).

Many counts were recorded for this clonotype. This chain connects TRBV28 to TRBJ1-2; no definite D call. The length of the CDR3 is 13 residues. The germline V gene has CDR1 MDHEN and CDR2 SYDVKM. Trimming left V 6 bases short and J 0 bases short, with 8 bases between. CDR3 loop: CASRPRANYGYTF. For the CDR3, the DNA is TGTGCCAGCAGGCCAAGGGCTAACTATGGCTACACCTTC.

This clonotype occurred many times. The chain recombines TRBV5-4 with TRBJ2-7; 7 positions agree with TRBD2. The trim removed 4 bases at V and 5 bases at J, leaving 15 bases unmatched. The germline V gene encodes CDR1 SGHNT and CDR2 YYREEE (reference sequence). This CDR3 is 16 amino acids long. CDR3 coding DNA: TGTGCCAGCAGCGATCAGCGGGGCGCGGGCAACCACGAGCAGTACTTC. The encoded protein is CASSDQRGAGNHEQYF.

At least ten counts were recorded for this clonotype. This chain uses TRBV27 with TRBJ1-5; D might be TRBD1 (5 bases). The CDR3 sequence is 15 residues long. Between the trimmed V and J ends, which lost 4 bases and 1 base, there was a span of 11 bases. Germline CDR1 MNHEY, CDR2 SMNVEV (reference sequence). The CDR3: CASSWGGTSNQPQHF. DNA for the CDR3: TGTGCCAGCAGTTGGGGGGGGACGAGCAATCAGCCCCAGCATTTT.

This clonotype was recorded many times. This rearrangement joins TRBV9 to TRBJ2-1; D unclear. V was shortened by 4 bases and J by 4 bases, with 12 bases between the two germline ends. There are 14 residues in the CDR3. Looked up from germline, CDR1 is SGDLS and CDR2 is YYNGEE. The CDR3 is CASSQTDSYNEQFF. CDR3 in DNA: TGTGCCAGCAGCCAGACGGATTCTTACAATGAGCAGTTCTTC.

The J gene is TRBJ2-7, the V gene TRBV6-1; 9 bases fit TRBD1. The CDR3 length is 14 residues. Germline V CDR1 and CDR2: MNHNS, SASEGT. V lost 8 bases and J lost 4; bases outside the gene matches: 9. In DNA, the CDR3 is TGTGCCAGCCTAGGGGGACAGGGTTTTTACGAGCAGTACTTC. It yields the protein CASLGGQGFYEQYF.

Only a few counts were recorded for this clonotype. The CDR3: CSAPGLAAYNEQFF. CDR3 in DNA: TGCAGTGCCCCGGGACTAGCGGCCTACAATGAGCAGTTCTTC. The rearrangement uses TRBV20-1 and TRBJ2-1; TRBD2 agrees at 11 bases. The CDR3 is 14 residues long. V shed 6 bases, J shed 2 bases, and the junction held 3 bases outside the gene matches. Germline V gene data show CDR1 as DFQATT and CDR2 as SNEGSKA (reference sequence).

This clonotype was seen at least ten times. The V call is TRBV2, the J call TRBJ2-7; no clear D. The CDR3 is made up of 14 amino acids. Trimming took 3 bases from V and 2 from J, leaving 11 bases between them. Germline V CDR1 and CDR2: SNHLY, FYNNEI. CDR3 loop: CASSDQSVAYEQYF. In DNA form, the CDR3 reads TGTGCCAGCAGTGACCAGTCGGTCGCCTACGAGCAGTACTTC.

This clonotype occurred many times. This chain connects TRBV20-1 to TRBJ1-3; 7 bases agree with TRBD1. Trimming at V came to 2 bases and at J to 4 bases, leaving 2 bases not matched to a gene. Germline V gene data show CDR1 as DFQATT and CDR2 as SNEGSKA (reference sequence). The CDR3 totals 13 residues. The DNA for the CDR3 is TGCAGTGCTAGAAGGACAGGAGGAAACACCATATATTTT. It codes for CSARRTGGNTIYF.

This clonotype was observed a handful of times. V and J are TRBV29-1 and TRBJ2-7; TRBD1 aligns across 10 bases. The CDR3 is made up of 15 amino acids. Germline V gives CDR1 SQVTM, CDR2 ANQGSEA. Trimming at V came to 2 bases and at J to 1 base, leaving 5 bases not matched to a gene. DNA of the CDR3: TGCAGCGTTGAAACCGGGACAGGGGTTTCCTACGAGCAGTACTTC. Translating gives CSVETGTGVSYEQYF.

This chain links TRBV7-2 with TRBJ1-2; D uncertain. The V end lost 5 bases, the J end lost 5 bases, and 12 bases lay between the germline ends. The CDR3 loop spans 13 amino acids. CDR1 SGHTA and CDR2 FQGNSA come from the germline V gene. CDR3 protein: CASSPRFSYGYTF. The CDR3 coding sequence is TGTGCCAGCAGCCCCCGGTTCAGTTATGGCTACACCTTC.

This clonotype was counted many times. The chain combines TRBV10-3 with TRBJ2-2; D is unclear. The germline V gene has CDR1 ENHRY and CDR2 SYGVKD. This CDR3 is 14 amino acids long. V was clipped by 0 bases and J by 6 bases, with 8 bases between them. The CDR3 is CAISESANAGELFF. In nucleotides, the CDR3 is TGTGCCATCAGTGAGTCAGCAAACGCCGGGGAGCTGTTTTTT.

This clonotype came up many times. The chain has TRBV29-1 and TRBJ1-1; tentatively, D is TRBD1 (6 bases). Germline lookup yields CDR1 SQVTM and CDR2 ANQGSEA. The CDR3 is 12 amino acids. V was pared by 4 bases and J by 5 bases, with 11 bases between. CDR3 nucleotides: TGCAGCGTTGGGGGGCGGGATACTGAAGCTTTCTTT. It yields the protein CSVGGRDTEAFF.

V usage is TRBV27 and J usage is TRBJ2-2; D tentatively reads TRBD1 or TRBD2 (5 bases each). The V and J ends lost 5 bases and 2 bases respectively, with 15 bases between them. The CDR3 has 16 amino acids. Germline values: CDR1 MNHEY, CDR2 SMNVEV (reference sequence). Here the CDR3 reads CASSLPGPLNTGELFF. The CDR3 bases are TGTGCCAGCAGTCTGCCGGGACCACTTAACACCGGGGAGCTGTTTTTT.

Of note for this clonotype: Germline and junction disagree at one end, which may indicate a read error. The chain couples TRBV5-1 to TRBJ1-6; D not resolved. Germline V gene lookup returns CDR1 SGHRS and CDR2 YFSETQ. CDR3 length equals 13 residues. CDR3 sequence (DNA): TGTGCCAGCAGCTCGAGAACTGACTCACCCCTCCACTTT. Its protein product is CASSSRTDSPLHF.

This clonotype was seen a few times. The rearrangement links TRBV6-2 or TRBV6-3 to TRBJ2-1, with a weak D call TRBD2 (6 bases). Germline CDR1 is MNHEY and CDR2 is SVGEGT. CDR3 length: 12 amino acids. The V end was cut by 5 bases, the J end by 9 bases, with 11 bases between. CDR3 coding DNA: TGTGCCAGCAGTAACCTCGGGGGTGAGCAGTTCTTC. Amino acids: CASSNLGGEQFF.